These 24 T cell receptor beta chains share one sample of origin, sequenced in a study of T cells in Graves' hyperthyroidism and ophthalmopathy. TCR beta CDR3 regions were amplified from RNA. Carried out on the TCR CDR3, a first-round RT-PCR used the HTBI primer set. TCRdb analysed the multiplex PCR reads with MiXCR anew, one entry per CDR3 protein. The table records 400,000 or so distinct CDR3 sequences, over 12% of them present only once. Sequencing input: blood. These receptors were collected from a man aged 45-65 years with Graves' ophthalmopathy.

This clonotype has ten or more counts. The chain carries TRBV18 and TRBJ2-1; TRBD2 matches 8 bases. From germline, CDR1 is KGHSH and CDR2 LQKENI. This CDR3 comprises 18 residues. V dropped 2 bases and J dropped 0; count of bases not matched to a gene: 9. The CDR3 DNA is TGTGCCAGCTCACCAACTAGCGGCAAATCGAGCTCCTACAATGAGCAGTTCTTC. This codes for CASSPTSGKSSSYNEQFF.

In its sample, this clonotype was seen many times. The rearrangement joins TRBV2 to TRBJ2-3; 8 bases map to TRBD1. The CDR3 runs to 13 residues. Looked up from germline, CDR1 is SNHLY and CDR2 is FYNNEI. After removal of 10 bases from V and 1 base from J, the junction contained 4 bases not matched to a gene. The chain's CDR3 is CATMDRGTDTQYF. The CDR3 DNA reads TGTGCCACCATGGACAGGGGCACAGATACGCAGTATTTT.

In its sample, this clonotype was seen a few times. The chain is built from TRBV10-3 and TRBJ2-5; weak D call: TRBD1 (6 bases). Germline-derived CDR1 and CDR2 are ENHRY and SYGVKD. The V and J ends lost 0 bases and 4 bases respectively, with 12 bases between them. The CDR3 has 15 residues. This CDR3 reads CAISESQGTGETQYF. The CDR3 nucleotides read TGTGCCATCAGTGAGTCGCAGGGGACGGGAGAGACCCAGTACTTC.

The chain has TRBV7-2 and TRBJ2-1, with TRBD2 matching 8 bases. Germline CDR1 and CDR2: SGHTA and FQGNSA. Unmatched junction bases numbered 5, after V lost 8 bases and J lost 2 bases. The CDR3 spans 14 residues. CDR3 sequence (DNA): TGTGCCAGCGCTCGGGAGGGCCCCTACAATGAGCAGTTCTTC. It encodes CASAREGPYNEQFF.

This clonotype was counted ten times or more. The V call is TRBV20-1, the J call TRBJ1-1, with D maybe TRBD1 (5 bases). V lost 0 bases and J 1 base, leaving 9 bases between the germline ends. Germline CDR1 is DFQATT and CDR2 is SNEGSKA (reference sequence). The CDR3 runs 14 residues. Here the CDR3 DNA reads TGCAGTGCTAGAGATGAGGGGTCGAACACTGAAGCTTTCTTT. This gives the protein CSARDEGSNTEAFF.

The count of this clonotype is one. This chain links TRBV4-1 with TRBJ2-1; TRBD2 agrees at 10 bases. The germline gives CDR1 MGHRA, CDR2 YSYEKL. J gave up 3 bases and V 3 bases, and 11 bases lay outside the gene matches. The CDR3 is made up of 18 amino acids. In DNA form, the CDR3 reads TGCGCCAGCAGCCACTGGACAGGGAGGACTAGCGGCTACAATGAGCAGTTCTTC. It specifies CASSHWTGRTSGYNEQFF.

The chain carries TRBV4-1 and TRBJ1-1; D not resolved. Trimming removed 4 bases from V and 3 bases from J, with 12 bases in between. This CDR3 region has 14 residues. The germline CDR1 and CDR2 sequences are MGHRA and YSYEKL. The CDR3 DNA follows: TGCGCCAGCAGCCCGCCTCGAAGGGACACTGAAGCTTTCTTT. Translated, it gives CASSPPRRDTEAFF.

This clonotype was found many times. This rearrangement joins TRBV18 to TRBJ2-1; 7 bases match TRBD2. Per germline, CDR1 KGHSH and CDR2 LQKENI. Unmatched junction bases numbered 14, after V lost 2 bases and J lost 7 bases. This CDR3 is built from 17 residues. As DNA, the CDR3 is TGTGCCAGCTCACCAGTGAAGGGAGCGGGATTTGGAAATGAGCAGTTCTTC. Its protein product is CASSPVKGAGFGNEQFF.

This clonotype was seen many times. The CDR3 DNA follows: TGTGCCAGCAGTGAAGCGGCGGGGGGCGAGCAGTACTTC. Translated, it gives CASSEAAGGEQYF. This chain connects TRBV2 to TRBJ2-7; 8 bases map to TRBD2. The CDR3 has 13 residues. J gave up 6 bases and V 0 bases, and 1 base lay outside the gene matches. Germline-derived CDR1 and CDR2 are SNHLY and FYNNEI.

This clonotype showed up many times. The chain combines TRBV20-1 with TRBJ2-1, with TRBD2 identical over 10 bases. CDR1 is DFQATT and CDR2 is SNEGSKA in the germline V gene (reference sequence). After removal of 3 bases from V and 5 bases from J, the junction contained 4 bases not matched to a gene. This CDR3 is 14 amino acids long. CDR3 protein: CSARSGRGNNEQFF. DNA of the CDR3: TGCAGTGCTAGGAGCGGGAGGGGAAACAATGAGCAGTTCTTC.

The sample holds many counts of this clonotype. The V gene is TRBV20-1, the J gene TRBJ2-7; 8 bases agree with TRBD2. Germline values: CDR1 DFQATT, CDR2 SNEGSKA (reference sequence). The CDR3 sequence is 13 residues long. With V trimmed by 1 base and J by 4 bases, 3 bases remained unmatched. CDR3 loop: CSARASGRYEQYF. Here the CDR3 DNA reads TGCAGTGCTAGAGCCAGCGGGAGATACGAGCAGTACTTC.

V and J are TRBV30 and TRBJ2-6; 8 nucleotides match TRBD1. V lost 0 bases, J lost 0 bases, and 16 bases stayed unmatched. The CDR3 runs to 21 residues. Germline-derived CDR1 and CDR2 are GTSNPN and SVGIG (reference sequence). CDR3 amino acids: CAWSVPTRDRSRSSGANVLTF. The CDR3 region has the DNA TGTGCCTGGAGTGTCCCCACCCGGGACAGGTCCCGCAGCTCTGGGGCCAACGTCCTGACTTTC.

Many counts were recorded for this clonotype. The rearrangement links TRBV2 to TRBJ1-5, with D perhaps TRBD1 (5 bases). Germline V gene lookup returns CDR1 SNHLY and CDR2 FYNNEI. Trimming removed 3 bases at V and 7 bases at J, with 19 bases between. The CDR3 spans 16 residues. CDR3 DNA: TGTGCCAGCAGTGAGAGGGACCTTTTCCTTGGGCAGCCCCAGCATTTT. Encoded protein: CASSERDLFLGQPQHF.

This clonotype appeared many times. The V call is TRBV20-1, the J call TRBJ1-1; 9 nucleotides line up with TRBD1. V lost 3 bases, J lost 3 bases, and 11 bases stayed unmatched. This CDR3 contains 16 residues. The V gene's germline CDR1 is DFQATT and CDR2 SNEGSKA (reference sequence). CDR3 residues: CSASPTGTGRDTEAFF. The DNA of the CDR3 is TGCAGTGCTAGCCCAACCGGGACAGGGAGGGACACTGAAGCTTTCTTT.

The sample holds many counts of this clonotype. V is TRBV28 and J is TRBJ2-2, with D hard to call. CDR1 and CDR2 (germline): MDHEN, SYDVKM. This CDR3 comprises 16 residues. The ends were cut back, 2 bases at V and 2 bases at J, with 12 bases in the middle. The CDR3 nucleotides read TGTGCCAGCAGTTTAGGGTCCACGGTAAACACCGGGGAGCTGTTTTTT. This encodes CASSLGSTVNTGELFF.

This clonotype appeared a few times. V gene TRBV28 combines with J gene TRBJ2-1, with 9 bases matching TRBD1. The CDR3 covers 15 residues. Germline V CDR1 and CDR2: MDHEN, SYDVKM. Unmatched junction bases numbered 10, after V lost 5 bases and J lost 8 bases. In nucleotides, the CDR3 is TGTGCCAGCAGTCTTTGGGGGGACAGGGCGGATGAGCAGTTCTTC. This translates into CASSLWGDRADEQFF.

This clonotype came up a few times. The J gene is TRBJ2-7, the V gene TRBV27; D remains ambiguous. Germline V gene lookup returns CDR1 MNHEY and CDR2 SMNVEV (reference sequence). The CDR3 loop spans 13 amino acids. V was clipped by 4 bases and J by 0 bases, with 7 bases between them. As DNA, the CDR3 is TGTGCCAGCAGTTCCAGGAACTCCTACGAGCAGTACTTC. Protein sequence: CASSSRNSYEQYF.

This clonotype has at least ten counts. The chain recombines TRBV20-1 with TRBJ2-5; TRBD2 aligns across 8 bases. There are 15 residues in the CDR3. Germline V gene sequence: CDR1 DFQATT, CDR2 SNEGSKA (reference sequence). J gave up 2 bases and V 1 base, and 6 bases lay outside the gene matches. This CDR3 reads CSARVGGRYQETQYF. The CDR3 nucleotides are TGCAGTGCTAGAGTGGGCGGGAGGTATCAAGAGACCCAGTACTTC.

This chain uses TRBV6-1 with TRBJ2-1; 12 positions match TRBD2. The V segment lost 4 bases and the J segment 8 bases; nucleotides outside the gene matches: 6. This CDR3 region has 15 residues. CDR1 is MNHNS, CDR2 SASEGT, per germline. The CDR3 DNA reads TGTGCCAGCAGTGCCACTAGCGGGAGGCTGGATGAGCAGTTCTTC. This codes for CASSATSGRLDEQFF.

This clonotype was counted a few times. The chain has TRBV3-1 and TRBJ2-6, with TRBD1 as a possible D gene (5 bases). V shed 6 bases and J shed 0 bases, with 9 bases lying between them. Germline V CDR1 and CDR2: LGHDT, YNNKEL (reference sequence). This CDR3 has 15 amino acids. CDR3 coding DNA: TGTGCCAGCAGACTCGACAGCTCTGGGGCCAACGTCCTGACTTTC. Translated, it gives CASRLDSSGANVLTF.

This clonotype was recorded at least ten times. The rearrangement uses TRBV3-1 and TRBJ2-1; D remains unclear. Trimming took 0 bases from V and 7 from J, leaving 16 bases between them. Germline V gives CDR1 LGHDT, CDR2 YNNKEL (reference sequence). The CDR3 consists of 16 residues. Here the CDR3 reads CASSQEAFRGRNEQFF. The CDR3 DNA is TGTGCCAGCAGCCAAGAAGCCTTCCGTGGTCGGAATGAGCAGTTCTTC.

At least ten counts were recorded for this clonotype. In DNA, the CDR3 is TGTGCCTGGAGTACCCAAGTCCACGAGCAGTACTTC. This sequence encodes CAWSTQVHEQYF. V is TRBV30 and J is TRBJ2-7; no definite D call. The CDR3 loop spans 12 amino acids. V shed 2 bases and J shed 5 bases, with 10 bases lying between them. Germline assignment: CDR1 GTSNPN and CDR2 SVGIG (reference sequence).

This clonotype has only a few counts. The V call is TRBV20-1, the J call TRBJ2-3; 8 bases line up with TRBD1. Germline V gene data show CDR1 as DFQATT and CDR2 as SNEGSKA (reference sequence). CDR3 size: 13 residues. With V trimmed by 8 bases and J by 7 bases, 11 bases remained unmatched. CDR3 protein: CSPFDRGGNTQYF. CDR3 nucleotide sequence: TGCAGTCCCTTTGACAGGGGTGGAAATACGCAGTATTTT.

This sequence joins TRBV20-1 and TRBJ2-3; D not resolved. With 8 bases removed from V and 4 bases from J, the gap between germline ends came to 16 bases. Germline V lookup: CDR1 DFQATT, CDR2 SNEGSKA (reference sequence). The CDR3 is made up of 13 amino acids. The CDR3 DNA is TGCAGTTGTCGACATACGAGCGCAGATACGCAGTATTTT. Translating it yields CSCRHTSADTQYF.